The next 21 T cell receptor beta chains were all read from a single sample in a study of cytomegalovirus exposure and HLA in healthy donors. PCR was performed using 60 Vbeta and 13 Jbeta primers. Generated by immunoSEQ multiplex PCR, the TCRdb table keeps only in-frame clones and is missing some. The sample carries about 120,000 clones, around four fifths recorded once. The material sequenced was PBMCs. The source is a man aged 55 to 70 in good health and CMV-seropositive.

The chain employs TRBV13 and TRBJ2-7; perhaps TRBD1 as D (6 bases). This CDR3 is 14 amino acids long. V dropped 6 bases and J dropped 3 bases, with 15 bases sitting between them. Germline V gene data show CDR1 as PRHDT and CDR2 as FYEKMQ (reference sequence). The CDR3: CASRTRTDSYEQYF. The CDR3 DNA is TGTGCCAGCAGGACCAGAACGGACAGCTACGAGCAGTACTTC.

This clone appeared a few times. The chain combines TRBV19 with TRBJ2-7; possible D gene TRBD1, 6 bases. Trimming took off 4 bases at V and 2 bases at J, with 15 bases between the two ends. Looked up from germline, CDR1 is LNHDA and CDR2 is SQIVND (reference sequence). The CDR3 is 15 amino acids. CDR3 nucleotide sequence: TGTGCCAGTAGTACGCACAAACAGGGCGCCTACGAGCAGTACTTC. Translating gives CASSTHKQGAYEQYF. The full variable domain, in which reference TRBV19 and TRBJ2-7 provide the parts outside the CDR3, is DGGITQSPKYLFRKEGQNVTLSCEQNLNHDAMYWYRQDPGQGLRLIYYSQIVNDFQKGDIAEGYSVSREKKESFPLTVTSAQKNPTAFYLCASSTHKQGAYEQYFGPGTRLTVT.

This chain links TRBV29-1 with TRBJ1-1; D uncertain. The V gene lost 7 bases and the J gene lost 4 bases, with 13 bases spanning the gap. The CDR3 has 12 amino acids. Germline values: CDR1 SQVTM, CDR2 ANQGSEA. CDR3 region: CSAIRGVTEAFF. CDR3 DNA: TGCAGCGCCATCCGCGGGGTCACTGAAGCTTTCTTT.

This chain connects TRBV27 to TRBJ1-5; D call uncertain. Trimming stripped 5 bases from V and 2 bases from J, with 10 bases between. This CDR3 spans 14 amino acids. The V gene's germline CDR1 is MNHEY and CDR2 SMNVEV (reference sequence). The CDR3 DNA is TGTGCCAGCAGTCCAGTGGCAGGCAATCAGCCCCAGCATTTT. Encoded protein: CASSPVAGNQPQHF.

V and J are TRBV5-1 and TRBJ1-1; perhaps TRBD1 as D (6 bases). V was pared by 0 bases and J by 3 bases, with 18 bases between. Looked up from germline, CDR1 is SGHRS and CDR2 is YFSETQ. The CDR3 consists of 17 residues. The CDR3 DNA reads TGCGCCAGCAGCTTGGCCCCGGGACACCGTGTTTACACTGAAGCTTTCTTT. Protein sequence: CASSLAPGHRVYTEAFF.

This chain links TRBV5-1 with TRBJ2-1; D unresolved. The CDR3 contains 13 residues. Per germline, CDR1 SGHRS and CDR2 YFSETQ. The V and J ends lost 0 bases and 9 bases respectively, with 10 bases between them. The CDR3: CASSLAPRGEQFF. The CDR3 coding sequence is TGCGCCAGCAGCTTGGCTCCTCGCGGTGAGCAGTTCTTC.

The chain's CDR3 is CASSLEDSGEQYF. In nucleotides, the CDR3 is TGCGCCAGCAGCTTGGAAGATTCGGGAGAGCAGTACTTC. The chain is built from TRBV5-1 and TRBJ2-7; D might be TRBD2 (5 bases). The V end lost 0 bases, the J end lost 7 bases, and 11 bases lay between the germline ends. CDR1 SGHRS and CDR2 YFSETQ come from the germline V gene. The CDR3 extends over 13 amino acids.

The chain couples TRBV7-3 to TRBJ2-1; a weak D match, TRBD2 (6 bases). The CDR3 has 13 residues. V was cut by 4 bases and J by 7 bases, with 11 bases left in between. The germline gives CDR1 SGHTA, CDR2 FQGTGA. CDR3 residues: CASSSTGRNEQFF. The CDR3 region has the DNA TGTGCCAGCAGCTCCACGGGGAGGAATGAGCAGTTCTTC. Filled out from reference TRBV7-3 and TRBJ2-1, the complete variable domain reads GAGVSQTPSNKVTEKGKYVELRCDPISGHTALYWYRQSLGQGPEFLIYFQGTGAADDSGLPNDRFFAVRPEGSVSTLKIQRTERGDSAVYLCASSSTGRNEQFFGPGTRLTVL.

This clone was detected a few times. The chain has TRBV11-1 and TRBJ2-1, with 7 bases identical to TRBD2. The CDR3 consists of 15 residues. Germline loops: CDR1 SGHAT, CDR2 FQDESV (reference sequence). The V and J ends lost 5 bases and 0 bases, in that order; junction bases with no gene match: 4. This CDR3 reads CASSRGTISYNEQFF. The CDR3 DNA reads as TGTGCCAGCAGCCGCGGGACTATCTCCTACAATGAGCAGTTCTTC.

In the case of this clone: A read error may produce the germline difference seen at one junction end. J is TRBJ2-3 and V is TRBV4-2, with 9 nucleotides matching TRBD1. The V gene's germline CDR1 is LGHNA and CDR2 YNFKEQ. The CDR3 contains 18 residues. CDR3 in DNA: TGTGCCAGCAGCCAAGATCTTCTGCGGGGACAGGGCACGGATACGCAGTATTTT. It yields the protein CASSQDLLRGQGTDTQYF.

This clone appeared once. CDR3 region: CATSRRTGGFETQYF. In DNA, the CDR3 is TGTGCCACCAGCAGAAGGACAGGGGGCTTTGAGACCCAGTACTTC. V gene TRBV15 combines with J gene TRBJ2-5; TRBD1 matches at 11 bases. The CDR3 totals 15 residues. CDR1 and CDR2 from the germline V gene are LNHNV and YYDKDF (reference sequence). V was clipped by 2 bases and J by 5 bases; unmatched bases: 4.

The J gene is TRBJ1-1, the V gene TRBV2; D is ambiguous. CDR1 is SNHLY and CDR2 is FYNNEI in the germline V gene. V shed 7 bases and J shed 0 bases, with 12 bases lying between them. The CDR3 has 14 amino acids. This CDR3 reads CASKEEIMNTEAFF. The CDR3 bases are TGTGCCAGCAAGGAGGAGATTATGAACACTGAAGCTTTCTTT. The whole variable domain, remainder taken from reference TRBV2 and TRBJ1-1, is EPEVTQTPSHQVTQMGQEVILRCVPISNHLYFYWYRQILGQKVEFLVSFYNNEISEKSEIFDDQFSVERPDGSNFTLKIRSTKLEDSAMYFCASKEEIMNTEAFFGQGTRLTVV.

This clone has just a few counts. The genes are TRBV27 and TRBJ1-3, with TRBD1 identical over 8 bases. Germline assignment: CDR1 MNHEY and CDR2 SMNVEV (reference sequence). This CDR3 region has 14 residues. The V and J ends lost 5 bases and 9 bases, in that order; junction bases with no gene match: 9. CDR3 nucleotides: TGTGCCAGCAGTCCCACCGGGACAGGCCGCACCATATATTTT. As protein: CASSPTGTGRTIYF.

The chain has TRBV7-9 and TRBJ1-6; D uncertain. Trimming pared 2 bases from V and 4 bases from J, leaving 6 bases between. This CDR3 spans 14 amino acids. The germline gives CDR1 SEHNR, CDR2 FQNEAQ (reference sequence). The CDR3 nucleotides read TGTGCCAGCAGCTTACCGGGGTATAATTCACCCCTCCACTTT. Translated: CASSLPGYNSPLHF.

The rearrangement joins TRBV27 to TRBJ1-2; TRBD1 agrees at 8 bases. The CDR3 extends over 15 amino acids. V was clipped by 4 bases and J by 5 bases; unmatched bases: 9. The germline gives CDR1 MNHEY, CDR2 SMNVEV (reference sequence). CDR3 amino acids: CASSYNGQGQYGYTF. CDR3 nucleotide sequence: TGTGCCAGCAGTTATAACGGACAGGGACAGTATGGCTACACCTTC.

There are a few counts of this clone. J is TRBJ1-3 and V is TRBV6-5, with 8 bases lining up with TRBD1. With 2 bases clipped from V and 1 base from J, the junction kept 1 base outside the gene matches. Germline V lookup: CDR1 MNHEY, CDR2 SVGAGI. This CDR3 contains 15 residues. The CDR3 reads CASSYDRGSGNTIYF. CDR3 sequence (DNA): TGTGCCAGCAGTTACGACAGGGGTTCTGGAAACACCATATATTTT.

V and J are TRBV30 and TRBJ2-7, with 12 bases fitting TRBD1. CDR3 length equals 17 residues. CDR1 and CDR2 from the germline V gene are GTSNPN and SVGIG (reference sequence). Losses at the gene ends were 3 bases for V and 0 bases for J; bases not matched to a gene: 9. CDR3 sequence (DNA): TGTGCCTGGAGCAAAACCGTGGGACAGGGGGCCTCCTACGAGCAGTACTTC. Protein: CAWSKTVGQGASYEQYF. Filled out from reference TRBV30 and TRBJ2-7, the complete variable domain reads SQTIHQWPATLVQPVGSPLSLECTVEGTSNPNLYWYRQAAGRGLQLLFYSVGIGQISSEVPQNLSASRPQDRQFILSSKKLLLSDSGFYLCAWSKTVGQGASYEQYFGPGTRLTVT.

CDR3 sequence: CASSLLPGQPLFGNTIYF. The CDR3 DNA sequence: TGTGCCAGCTCACTTCTACCCGGACAGCCCCTTTTTGGAAACACCATATATTTT. The chain couples TRBV18 to TRBJ1-3, with D perhaps matching TRBD1 (6 bases). Germline V gene sequence: CDR1 KGHSH, CDR2 LQKENI. The CDR3 is made up of 18 amino acids. V shed 4 bases and J shed 3 bases, with 22 bases lying between them.

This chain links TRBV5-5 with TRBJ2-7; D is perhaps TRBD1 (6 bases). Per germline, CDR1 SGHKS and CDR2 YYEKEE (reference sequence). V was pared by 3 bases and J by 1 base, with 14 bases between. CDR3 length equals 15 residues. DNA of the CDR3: TGTGCCAGCAGCTCCGCCCCGGGACAATCCTACGAGCAGTACTTC. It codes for CASSSAPGQSYEQYF.

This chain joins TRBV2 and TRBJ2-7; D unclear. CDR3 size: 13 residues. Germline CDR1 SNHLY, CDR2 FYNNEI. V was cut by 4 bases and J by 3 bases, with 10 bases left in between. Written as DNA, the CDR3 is TGTGCCAGCAGTGTCGGAGCGATCTACGAGCAGTACTTC. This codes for CASSVGAIYEQYF. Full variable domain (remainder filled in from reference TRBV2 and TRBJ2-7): EPEVTQTPSHQVTQMGQEVILRCVPISNHLYFYWYRQILGQKVEFLVSFYNNEISEKSEIFDDQFSVERPDGSNFTLKIRSTKLEDSAMYFCASSVGAIYEQYFGPGTRLTVT.

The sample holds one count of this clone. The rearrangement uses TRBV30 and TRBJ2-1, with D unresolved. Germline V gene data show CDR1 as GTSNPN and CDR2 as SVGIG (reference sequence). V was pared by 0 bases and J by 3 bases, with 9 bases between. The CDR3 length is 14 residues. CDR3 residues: CAWSVRADYNEQFF. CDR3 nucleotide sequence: TGTGCCTGGAGTGTAAGAGCTGACTACAATGAGCAGTTCTTC.